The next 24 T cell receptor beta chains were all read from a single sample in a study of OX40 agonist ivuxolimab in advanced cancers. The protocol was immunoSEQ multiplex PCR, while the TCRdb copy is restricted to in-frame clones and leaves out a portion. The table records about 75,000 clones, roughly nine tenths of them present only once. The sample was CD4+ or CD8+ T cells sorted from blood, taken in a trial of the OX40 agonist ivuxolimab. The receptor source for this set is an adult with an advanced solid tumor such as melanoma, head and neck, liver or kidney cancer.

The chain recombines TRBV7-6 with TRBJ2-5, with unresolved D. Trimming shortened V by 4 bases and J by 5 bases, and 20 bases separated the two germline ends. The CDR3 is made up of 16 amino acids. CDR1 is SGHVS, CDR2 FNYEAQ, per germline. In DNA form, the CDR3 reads TGTGCCAGCAGCTCCGTACCCCTTACCCGTGGGGAGACCCAGTACTTC. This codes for CASSSVPLTRGETQYF.

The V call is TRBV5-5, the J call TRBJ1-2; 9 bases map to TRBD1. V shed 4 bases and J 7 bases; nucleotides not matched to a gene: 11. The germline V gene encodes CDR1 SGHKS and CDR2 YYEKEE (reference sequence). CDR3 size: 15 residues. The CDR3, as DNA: TGTGCCAGCAGCGTGAGTACAGGGGGCTCTGTTGGCTACACCTTC. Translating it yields CASSVSTGGSVGYTF. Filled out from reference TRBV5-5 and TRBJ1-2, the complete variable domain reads DAGVTQSPTHLIKTRGQQVTLRCSPISGHKSVSWYQQVLGQGPQFIFQYYEKEERGRGNFPDRFSARQFPNYSSELNVNALLLGDSALYLCASSVSTGGSVGYTFGSGTRLTVV.

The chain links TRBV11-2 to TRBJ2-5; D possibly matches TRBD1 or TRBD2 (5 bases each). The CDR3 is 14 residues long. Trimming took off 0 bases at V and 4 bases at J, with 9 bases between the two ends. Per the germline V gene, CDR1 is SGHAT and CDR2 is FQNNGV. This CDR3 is CASSLDLGTETQYF. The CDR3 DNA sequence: TGTGCCAGCAGCTTAGACTTAGGGACAGAGACCCAGTACTTC.

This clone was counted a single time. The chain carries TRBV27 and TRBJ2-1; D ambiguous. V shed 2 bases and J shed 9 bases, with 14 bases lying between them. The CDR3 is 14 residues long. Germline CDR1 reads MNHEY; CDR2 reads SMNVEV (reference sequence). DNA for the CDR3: TGTGCCAGCAGTTTAGTCGACTCCGGTGGTGAGCAGTTCTTC. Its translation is CASSLVDSGGEQFF.

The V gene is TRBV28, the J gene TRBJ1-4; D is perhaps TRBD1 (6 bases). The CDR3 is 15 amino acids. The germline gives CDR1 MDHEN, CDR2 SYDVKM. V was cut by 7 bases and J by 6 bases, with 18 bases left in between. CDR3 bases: TGTGCCAGCATCGACGGCTATTCAGGGGATGAAAAACTGTTTTTT. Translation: CASIDGYSGDEKLFF.

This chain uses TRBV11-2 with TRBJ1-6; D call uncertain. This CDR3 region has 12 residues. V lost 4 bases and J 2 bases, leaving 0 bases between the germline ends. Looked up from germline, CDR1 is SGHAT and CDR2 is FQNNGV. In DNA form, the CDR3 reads TGTGCCAGCAGCTCCTATAATTCACCCCTCCACTTT. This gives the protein CASSSYNSPLHF.

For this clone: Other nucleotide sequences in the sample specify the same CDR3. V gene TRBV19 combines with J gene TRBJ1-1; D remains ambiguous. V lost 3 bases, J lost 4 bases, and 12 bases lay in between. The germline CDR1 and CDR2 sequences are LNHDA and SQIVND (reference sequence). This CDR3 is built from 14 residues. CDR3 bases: TGTGCCAGTAGTATGGTAGGACGGGGCACTGAAGCTTTCTTT. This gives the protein CASSMVGRGTEAFF.

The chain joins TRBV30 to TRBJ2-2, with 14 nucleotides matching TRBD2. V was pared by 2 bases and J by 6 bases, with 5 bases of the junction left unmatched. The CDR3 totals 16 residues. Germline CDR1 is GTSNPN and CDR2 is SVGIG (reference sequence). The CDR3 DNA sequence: TGTGCCTGGAGTTCCCCGGGACTAGCGGGAGCCGGGGAGCTGTTTTTT. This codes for CAWSSPGLAGAGELFF.

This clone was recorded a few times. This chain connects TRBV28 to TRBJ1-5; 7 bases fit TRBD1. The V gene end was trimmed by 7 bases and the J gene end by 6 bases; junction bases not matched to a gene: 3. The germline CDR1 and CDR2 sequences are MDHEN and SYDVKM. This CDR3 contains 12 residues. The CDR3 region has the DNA TGTGCCAGCACTACAGGGGTTCAGCCCCAGCATTTT. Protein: CASTTGVQPQHF.

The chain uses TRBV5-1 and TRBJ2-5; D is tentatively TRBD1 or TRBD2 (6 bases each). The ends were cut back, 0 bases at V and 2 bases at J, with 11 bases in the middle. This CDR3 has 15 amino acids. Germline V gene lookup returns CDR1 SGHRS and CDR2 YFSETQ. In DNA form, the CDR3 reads TGCGCCAGCAGCTTGGGAGGGGGAGGACAAGAGACCCAGTACTTC. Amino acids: CASSLGGGGQETQYF.

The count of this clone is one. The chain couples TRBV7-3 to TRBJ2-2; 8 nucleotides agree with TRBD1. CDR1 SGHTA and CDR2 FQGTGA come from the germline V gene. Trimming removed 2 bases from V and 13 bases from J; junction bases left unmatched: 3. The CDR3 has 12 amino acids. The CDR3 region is CASSLRRGRLFF. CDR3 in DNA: TGTGCCAGCAGCTTACGCAGGGGGCGGCTGTTTTTT.

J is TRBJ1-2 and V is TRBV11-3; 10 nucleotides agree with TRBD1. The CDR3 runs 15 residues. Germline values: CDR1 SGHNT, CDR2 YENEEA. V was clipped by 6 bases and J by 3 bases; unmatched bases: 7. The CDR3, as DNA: TGTGCCAGCAGAGCGGACAGGGGGAGAGACTATGGCTACACCTTC. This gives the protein CASRADRGRDYGYTF.

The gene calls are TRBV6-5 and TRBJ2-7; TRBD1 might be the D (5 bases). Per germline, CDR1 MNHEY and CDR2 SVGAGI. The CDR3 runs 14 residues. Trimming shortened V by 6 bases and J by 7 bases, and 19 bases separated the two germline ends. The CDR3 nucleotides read TGTGCCAGCAGGTCGACAGAGTTAAGTGGGGAGCAGTACTTC. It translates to CASRSTELSGEQYF.

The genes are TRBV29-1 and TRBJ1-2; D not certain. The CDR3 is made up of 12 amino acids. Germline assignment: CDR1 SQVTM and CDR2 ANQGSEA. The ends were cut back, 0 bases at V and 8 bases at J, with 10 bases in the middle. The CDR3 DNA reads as TGCAGCGTTGAAGATTGGAGAAACGGCTACACCTTC. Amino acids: CSVEDWRNGYTF.

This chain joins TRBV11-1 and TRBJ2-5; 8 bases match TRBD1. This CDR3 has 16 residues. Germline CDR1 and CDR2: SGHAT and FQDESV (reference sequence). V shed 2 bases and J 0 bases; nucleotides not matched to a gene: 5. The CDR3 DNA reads TGTGCCAGCAGCTTACCTCAGGGGGCCAACCAAGAGACCCAGTACTTC. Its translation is CASSLPQGANQETQYF. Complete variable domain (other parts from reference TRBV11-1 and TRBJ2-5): EAEVAQSPRYKITEKSQAVAFWCDPISGHATLYWYRQILGQGPELLVQFQDESVVDDSQLPKDRFSAERLKGVDSTLKIQPAELGDSAMYLCASSLPQGANQETQYFGPGTRLLVL.

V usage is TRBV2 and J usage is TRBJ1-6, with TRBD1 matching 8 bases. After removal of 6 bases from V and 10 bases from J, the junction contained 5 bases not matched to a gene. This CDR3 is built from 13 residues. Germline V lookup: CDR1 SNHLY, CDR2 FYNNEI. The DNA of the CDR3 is TGTGCCAGCAGACCACAGGGGGGCTCACCCCTCCACTTT. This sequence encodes CASRPQGGSPLHF.

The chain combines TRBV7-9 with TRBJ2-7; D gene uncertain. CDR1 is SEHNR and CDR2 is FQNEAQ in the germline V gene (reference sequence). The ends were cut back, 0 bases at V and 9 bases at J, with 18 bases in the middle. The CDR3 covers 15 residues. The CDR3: CASSLAASSVLRQYF. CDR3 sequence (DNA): TGTGCCAGCAGCTTAGCGGCCTCATCCGTTCTTCGGCAGTACTTC. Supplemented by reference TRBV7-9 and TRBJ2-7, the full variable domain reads DTGVSQNPRHKITKRGQNVTFRCDPISEHNRLYWYRQTLGQGPEFLTYFQNEAQLEKSRLLSDRFSAERPKGSFSTLEIQRTEQGDSAMYLCASSLAASSVLRQYFGPGTRLTVT.

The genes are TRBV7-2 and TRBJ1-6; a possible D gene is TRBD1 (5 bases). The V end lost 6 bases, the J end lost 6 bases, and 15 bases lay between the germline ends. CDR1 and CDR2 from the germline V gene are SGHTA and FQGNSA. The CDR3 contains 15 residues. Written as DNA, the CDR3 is TGTGCCAGCAGTCCCAATAGGGACTTTAATTCACCCCTCCACTTT. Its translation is CASSPNRDFNSPLHF.

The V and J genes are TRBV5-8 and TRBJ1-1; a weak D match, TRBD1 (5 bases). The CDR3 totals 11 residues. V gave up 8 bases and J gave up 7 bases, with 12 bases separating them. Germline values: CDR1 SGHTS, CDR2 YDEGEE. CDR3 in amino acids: CARGDRGEAFF. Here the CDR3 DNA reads TGTGCCAGAGGGGATCGCGGTGAAGCTTTCTTT.

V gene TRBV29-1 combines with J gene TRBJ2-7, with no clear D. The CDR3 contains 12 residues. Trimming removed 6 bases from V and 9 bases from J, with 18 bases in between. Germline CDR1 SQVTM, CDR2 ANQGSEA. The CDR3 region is CSVVDGYTVQYF. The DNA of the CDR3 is TGCAGCGTAGTTGACGGGTACACAGTGCAGTACTTC.

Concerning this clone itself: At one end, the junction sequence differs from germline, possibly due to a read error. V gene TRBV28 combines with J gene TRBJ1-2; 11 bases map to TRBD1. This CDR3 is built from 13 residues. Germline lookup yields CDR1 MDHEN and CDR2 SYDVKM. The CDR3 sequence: CASIGDRGKLWVF. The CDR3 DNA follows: TGTGCCAGCATAGGGGACAGGGGGAAGTTATGGGTCTTC.

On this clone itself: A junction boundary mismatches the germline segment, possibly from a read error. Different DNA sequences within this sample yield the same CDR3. CDR3 nucleotide sequence: TGTGCCAGCAGCCCAATGCCGGGGGGCTTCTCTGAAGCTTTCTTC. Protein: CASSPMPGGFSEAFF. The chain recombines TRBV7-9 with TRBJ1-1; D may be TRBD1 (6 bases). Germline CDR1 reads SEHNR; CDR2 reads FQNEAQ (reference sequence). This CDR3 comprises 15 residues.

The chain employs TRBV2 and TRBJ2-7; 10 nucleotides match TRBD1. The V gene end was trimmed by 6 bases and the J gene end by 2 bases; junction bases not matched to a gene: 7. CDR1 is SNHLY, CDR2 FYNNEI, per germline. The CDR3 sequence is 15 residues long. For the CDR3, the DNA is TGTGCCAGCAGGGTCGGGACAGGGGAGGCCTACGAGCAGTACTTC. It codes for CASRVGTGEAYEQYF.

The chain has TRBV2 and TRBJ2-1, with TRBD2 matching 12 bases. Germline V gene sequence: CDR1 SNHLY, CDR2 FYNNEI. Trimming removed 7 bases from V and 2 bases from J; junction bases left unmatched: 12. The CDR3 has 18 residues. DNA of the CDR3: TGTGCCAGCATCTCGGTGACTAGCGGGGGAAGAACCTACAATGAGCAGTTCTTC. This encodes CASISVTSGGRTYNEQFF.